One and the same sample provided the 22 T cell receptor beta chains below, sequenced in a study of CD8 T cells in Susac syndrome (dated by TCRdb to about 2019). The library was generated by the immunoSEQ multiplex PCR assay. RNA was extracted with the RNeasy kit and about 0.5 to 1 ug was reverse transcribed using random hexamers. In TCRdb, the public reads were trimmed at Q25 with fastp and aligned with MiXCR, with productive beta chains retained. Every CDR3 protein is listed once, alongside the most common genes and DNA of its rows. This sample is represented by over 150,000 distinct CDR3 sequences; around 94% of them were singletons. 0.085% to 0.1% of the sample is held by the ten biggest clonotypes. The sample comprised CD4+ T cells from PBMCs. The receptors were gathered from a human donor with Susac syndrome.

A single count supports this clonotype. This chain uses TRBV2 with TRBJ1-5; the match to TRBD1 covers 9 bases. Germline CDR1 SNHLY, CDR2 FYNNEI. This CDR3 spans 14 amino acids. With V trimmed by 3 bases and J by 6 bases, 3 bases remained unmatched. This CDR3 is CASSEGTGIQPQHF. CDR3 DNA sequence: TGTGCCAGCAGTGAGGGGACAGGGATTCAGCCCCAGCATTTT.

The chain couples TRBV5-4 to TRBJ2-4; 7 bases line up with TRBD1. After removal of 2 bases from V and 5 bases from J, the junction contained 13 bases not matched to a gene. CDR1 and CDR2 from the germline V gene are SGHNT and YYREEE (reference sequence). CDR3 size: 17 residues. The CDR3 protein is CASSFFPGQQRENIQYF. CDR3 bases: TGTGCCAGCAGCTTTTTTCCGGGACAGCAAAGGGAAAACATTCAGTACTTC.

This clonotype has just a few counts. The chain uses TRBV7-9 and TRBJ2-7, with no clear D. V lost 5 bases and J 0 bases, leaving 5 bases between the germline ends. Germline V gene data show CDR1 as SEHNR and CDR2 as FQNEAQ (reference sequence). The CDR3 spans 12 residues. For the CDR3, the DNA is TGTGCCAGCAGCCAAACCTCCTACGAGCAGTACTTC. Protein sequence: CASSQTSYEQYF.

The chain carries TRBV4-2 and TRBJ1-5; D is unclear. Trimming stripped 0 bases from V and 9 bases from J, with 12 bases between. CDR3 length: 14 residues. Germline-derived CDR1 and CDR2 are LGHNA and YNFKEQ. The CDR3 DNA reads TGTGCCAGCAGCCAAGATATCGGGGTCCGGCCCCAGCATTTT. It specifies CASSQDIGVRPQHF.

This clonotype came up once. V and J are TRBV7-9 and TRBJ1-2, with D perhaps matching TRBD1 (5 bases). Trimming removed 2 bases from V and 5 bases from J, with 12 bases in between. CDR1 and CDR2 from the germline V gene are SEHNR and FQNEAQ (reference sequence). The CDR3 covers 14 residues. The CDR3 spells CASSLQGSSYGYTF. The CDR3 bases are TGTGCCAGCAGCTTACAGGGATCCTCTTATGGCTACACCTTC.

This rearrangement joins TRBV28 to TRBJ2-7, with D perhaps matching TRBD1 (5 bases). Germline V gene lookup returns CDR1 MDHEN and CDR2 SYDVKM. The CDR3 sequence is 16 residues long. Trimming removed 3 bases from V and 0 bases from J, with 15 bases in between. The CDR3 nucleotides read TGTGCCAGCAGTTTTTTTCAGGGCCTAAACTCCTACGAGCAGTACTTC. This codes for CASSFFQGLNSYEQYF.

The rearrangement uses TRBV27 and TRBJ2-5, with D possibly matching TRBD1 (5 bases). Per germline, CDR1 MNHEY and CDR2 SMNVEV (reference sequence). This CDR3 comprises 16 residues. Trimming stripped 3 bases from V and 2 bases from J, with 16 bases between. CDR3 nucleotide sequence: TGTGCCAGCAGTTTGAGAAACAGGAAGATACAAGAGACCCAGTACTTC. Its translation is CASSLRNRKIQETQYF.

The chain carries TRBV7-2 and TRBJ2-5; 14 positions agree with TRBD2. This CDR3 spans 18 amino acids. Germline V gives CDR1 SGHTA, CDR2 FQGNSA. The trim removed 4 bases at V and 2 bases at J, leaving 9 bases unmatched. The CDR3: CASSYGPGLAGEQETQYF. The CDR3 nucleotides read TGTGCCAGCAGCTACGGACCGGGACTAGCGGGAGAACAAGAGACCCAGTACTTC.

The CDR3 spells CASSPGVGTQYF. The CDR3 DNA reads as TGTGCCAGCAGCCCCGGCGTTGGGACCCAGTACTTC. The V and J genes are TRBV7-2 and TRBJ2-5; D call uncertain. The CDR3 totals 12 residues. Germline values: CDR1 SGHTA, CDR2 FQGNSA. The ends were cut back, 5 bases at V and 7 bases at J, with 11 bases in the middle. The full variable domain, rest sourced from reference TRBV7-2 and TRBJ2-5, is GAGVSQSPSNKVTEKGKDVELRCDPISGHTALYWYRQSLGQGLEFLIYFQGNSAPDKSGLPSDRFSAERTGGSVSTLTIQRTQQEDSAVYLCASSPGVGTQYFGPGTRLLVL.

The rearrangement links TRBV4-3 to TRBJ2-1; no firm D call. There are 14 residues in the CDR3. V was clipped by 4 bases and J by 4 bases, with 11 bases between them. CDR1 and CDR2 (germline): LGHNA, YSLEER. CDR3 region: CASSPGSVYNEQFF. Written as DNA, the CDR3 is TGCGCCAGCAGCCCAGGATCAGTTTACAATGAGCAGTTCTTC.

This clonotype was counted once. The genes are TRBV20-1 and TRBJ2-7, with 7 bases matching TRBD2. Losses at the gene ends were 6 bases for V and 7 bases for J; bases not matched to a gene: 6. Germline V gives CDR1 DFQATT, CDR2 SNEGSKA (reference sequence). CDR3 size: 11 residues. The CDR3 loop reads CSAVLASEQYF. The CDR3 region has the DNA TGCAGTGCCGTACTAGCGTCAGAGCAGTACTTC.

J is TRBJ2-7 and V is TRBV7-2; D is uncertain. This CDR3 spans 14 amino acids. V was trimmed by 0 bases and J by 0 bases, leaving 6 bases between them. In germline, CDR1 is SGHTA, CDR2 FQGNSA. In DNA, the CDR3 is TGTGCCAGCAGCTTAGCGTCTGGCTCCTACGAGCAGTACTTC. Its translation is CASSLASGSYEQYF.

The CDR3 DNA reads TGTGCCAGCAGCCTACCGGGACAGGGTTTTGGTTCACCCCTCCACTTT. This gives the protein CASSLPGQGFGSPLHF. This chain links TRBV7-9 with TRBJ1-6; TRBD1 matches 9 bases. CDR1 is SEHNR and CDR2 is FQNEAQ in the germline V gene (reference sequence). V was clipped by 5 bases and J by 9 bases; unmatched bases: 11. This CDR3 has 16 amino acids.

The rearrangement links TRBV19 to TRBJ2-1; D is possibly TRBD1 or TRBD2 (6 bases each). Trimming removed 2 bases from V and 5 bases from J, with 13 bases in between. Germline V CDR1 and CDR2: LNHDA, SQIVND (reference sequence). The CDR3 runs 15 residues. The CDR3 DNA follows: TGTGCCAGTAGTATATGGGGGGCTATTAACAATGAGCAGTTCTTC. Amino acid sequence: CASSIWGAINNEQFF.

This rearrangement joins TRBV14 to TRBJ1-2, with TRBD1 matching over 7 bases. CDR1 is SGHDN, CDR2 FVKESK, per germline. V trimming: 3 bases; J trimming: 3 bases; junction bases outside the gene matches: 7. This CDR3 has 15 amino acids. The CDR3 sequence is CASSQLQGRYYGYTF. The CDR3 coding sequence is TGTGCCAGCAGCCAGTTACAGGGGCGTTACTATGGCTACACCTTC.

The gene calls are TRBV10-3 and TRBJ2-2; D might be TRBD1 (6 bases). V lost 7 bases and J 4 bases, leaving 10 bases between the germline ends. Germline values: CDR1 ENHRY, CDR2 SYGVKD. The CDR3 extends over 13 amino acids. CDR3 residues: CAITGVGTGELFF. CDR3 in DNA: TGTGCCATCACAGGGGTCGGCACCGGGGAGCTGTTTTTT.

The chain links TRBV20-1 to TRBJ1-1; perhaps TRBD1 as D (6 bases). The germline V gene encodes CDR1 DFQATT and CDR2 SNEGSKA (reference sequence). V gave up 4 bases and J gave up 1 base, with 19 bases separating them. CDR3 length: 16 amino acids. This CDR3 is CSATMTWTAPNTEAFF. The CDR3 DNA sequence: TGCAGTGCTACGATGACTTGGACAGCCCCGAACACTGAAGCTTTCTTT.

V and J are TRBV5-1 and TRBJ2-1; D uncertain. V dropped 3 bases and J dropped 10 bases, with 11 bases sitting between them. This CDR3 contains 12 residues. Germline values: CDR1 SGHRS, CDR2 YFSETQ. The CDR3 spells CASSSFRVEQFF. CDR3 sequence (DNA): TGCGCCAGCAGCTCATTCCGGGTAGAGCAGTTCTTC.

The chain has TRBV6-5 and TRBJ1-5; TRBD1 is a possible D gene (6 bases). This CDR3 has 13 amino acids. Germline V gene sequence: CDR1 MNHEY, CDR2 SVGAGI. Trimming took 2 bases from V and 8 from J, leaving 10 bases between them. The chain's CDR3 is CASSYEGGEPQHF. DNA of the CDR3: TGTGCCAGCAGTTACGAGGGGGGGGAGCCCCAGCATTTT.

CDR3 nucleotide sequence: TGTGCCAGCAGTTACAGCGGCGGCAGAGGCAACAGGGCAGATACGCAGTATTTT. The encoded protein is CASSYSGGRGNRADTQYF. The chain links TRBV6-5 to TRBJ2-3; a weak D match, TRBD1 (6 bases). V lost 2 bases, J lost 4 bases, and 22 bases lay in between. This CDR3 has 18 amino acids. Germline CDR1 and CDR2: MNHEY and SVGAGI.

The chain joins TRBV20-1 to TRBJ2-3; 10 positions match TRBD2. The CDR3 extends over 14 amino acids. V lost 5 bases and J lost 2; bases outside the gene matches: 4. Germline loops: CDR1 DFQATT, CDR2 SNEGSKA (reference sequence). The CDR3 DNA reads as TGCAGTGCTCAGCGGGAGGGGCCCACAGATACGCAGTATTTT. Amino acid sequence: CSAQREGPTDTQYF.

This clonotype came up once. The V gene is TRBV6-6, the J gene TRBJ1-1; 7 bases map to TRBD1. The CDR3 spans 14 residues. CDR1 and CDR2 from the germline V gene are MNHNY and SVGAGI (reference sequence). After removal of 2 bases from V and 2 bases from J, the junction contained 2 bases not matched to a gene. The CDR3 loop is CASSYQGGNTEAFF. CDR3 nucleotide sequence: TGTGCCAGCAGTTACCAGGGGGGTAACACTGAAGCTTTCTTT.